Listed here is a single T cell receptor (beta chain). Its antigen remains undetermined. It has no much larger one-base neighbor in the sample; base qualities were not kept. This sample is drawn from a study of T cell repertoires in cytomegalovirus infection (dated by TCRdb to about 2019). Concerning the study at large: Because public TCR beta signatures pointed to carriage of CMV infection together with the matching HLA type, the HLA type of each donor mattered for the analysis. Findings and caveats that apply to the study as a whole: Carriers of CMV infection plus the relevant HLA type were discriminated by the cumulative frequency of public TCR beta family members in the study cohort and in an independent approximately 340-donor cohort. The ex vivo response was dominated by HLA-C-restricted CMV-specific TCR beta clonotypes, which also provided the single most frequent clonotype in two of eight donors.

CDR1 and CDR2 were assigned from the germline V gene (reference sequence) as LNHDA and SQIVND. V and J are trimmed by 6 bases and 5 bases, and the gene matches miss 5 bases of the junction. From its cysteine to its phenylalanine, the CDR3 spans 14 amino acids. Of all the DNA, just the CDR3 is kept, 42 bases in frame from base 1. The sequencer listed for this sample is Illumina HiSeq 1500. TCRdb passed the public sequencing reads through fastp at Q25 and MiXCR, retaining productive beta sequences. Each CDR3 protein gets just one entry, which takes the most common genes and DNA from the rows behind it. The sample records approximately 250,000 distinct CDR3 sequences, over 9% of which are singletons. The ten largest clonotypes hold around 1.6% of the sample.

The TCR sequence derives from a human donor in good health (CMV status not recorded). Some clones in this sample may be carry-over from other donors' samples. The sample consisted of PBMCs. Rearrangement joined TRBV19 to TRBJ2-7; the central 12 bases match TRBD1. The DNA sequence is TGTGCCAGTAGGGGGGGACAGGGGGCTGACGAGCAGTACTTC. Its protein is CASRGGQGADEQYF.